The next 11 T cell receptor beta chains were all read from a single sample in a study of blood T cell repertoires in COVID-19 (dated by TCRdb to the early 2020s). Library generation was performed with the immunoSEQ multiplex PCR assay. TCRdb limited this immuneACCESS table to in-frame rearrangements with V and J called. A share of clones is missing; checked studies link under half to unresolved V genes, and the rest is unexplained. The sample table lists over 150,000 clones, around four fifths of them with a count of one. The ten largest make up roughly a tenth of the sample. The material sequenced was peripheral blood. These TCRs come from an elderly woman with active or convalescent COVID-19.

The genes are TRBV19 and TRBJ1-5, with 7 nucleotides matching TRBD1. Germline V gene sequence: CDR1 LNHDA, CDR2 SQIVND (reference sequence). The CDR3 loop spans 15 amino acids. The V segment lost 7 bases and the J segment 3 bases; nucleotides outside the gene matches: 9. The CDR3 nucleotides are TGTGCCAGTACCCAAGACAGGGCCCTCAATCAGCCCCAGCATTTT. Its translation: CASTQDRALNQPQHF.

This rearrangement joins TRBV4-3 to TRBJ2-1; TRBD2 might be the D (5 bases). Germline loops: CDR1 LGHNA, CDR2 YSLEER. CDR3 size: 14 residues. Deletions cut 0 bases from V and 11 bases from J, with 14 bases between. This CDR3 is CASSQEIGQRQQFF. The CDR3 region has the DNA TGCGCCAGCAGCCAAGAGATAGGCCAGCGGCAGCAGTTCTTC.

The chain uses TRBV6-1 and TRBJ1-2; a weak D match, TRBD1 (6 bases). The CDR3 length is 16 residues. Germline values: CDR1 MNHNS, CDR2 SASEGT. The V end lost 2 bases, the J end lost 4 bases, and 17 bases lay between the germline ends. The CDR3 spells CASSENLNGQSYGYTF. DNA of the CDR3: TGTGCCAGCAGTGAAAATTTAAACGGACAGAGCTATGGCTACACCTTC.

The rearrangement joins TRBV5-5 to TRBJ1-5; 10 positions match TRBD1. The CDR3 loop spans 16 amino acids. The ends lost 4 bases at V and 4 bases at J; junction bases unmatched: 8. Looked up from germline, CDR1 is SGHKS and CDR2 is YYEKEE (reference sequence). The CDR3, as DNA: TGTGCCAGCAGCGAACGACAGGGGGCGTTGAATCAGCCCCAGCATTTT. Translated: CASSERQGALNQPQHF. Supplemented by reference TRBV5-5 and TRBJ1-5, the full variable domain reads DAGVTQSPTHLIKTRGQQVTLRCSPISGHKSVSWYQQVLGQGPQFIFQYYEKEERGRGNFPDRFSARQFPNYSSELNVNALLLGDSALYLCASSERQGALNQPQHFGDGTRLSIL.

This rearrangement joins TRBV6-2 or TRBV6-3 to TRBJ1-5; TRBD1 aligns across 7 bases. The CDR3 covers 18 residues. Per germline, CDR1 MNHEY and CDR2 SVGEGT. V was pared by 0 bases and J by 3 bases, with 11 bases of the junction left unmatched. The CDR3 is CASSYSRRRDRFNQPQHF. CDR3 sequence (DNA): TGTGCCAGCAGTTACTCGAGACGTCGGGACAGATTCAATCAGCCCCAGCATTTT.

This clone turned up a few times. The chain joins TRBV19 to TRBJ1-6; the D is unclear. Looked up from germline, CDR1 is LNHDA and CDR2 is SQIVND (reference sequence). This CDR3 contains 14 residues. With 5 bases removed from V and 3 bases from J, the gap between germline ends came to 8 bases. The CDR3 DNA sequence: TGTGCCAGTAGTTCCGTTATCTATAATTCACCCCTCCACTTT. It is translated as CASSSVIYNSPLHF. Together with reference TRBV19 and TRBJ1-6, the CDR3 gives the full variable domain: DGGITQSPKYLFRKEGQNVTLSCEQNLNHDAMYWYRQDPGQGLRLIYYSQIVNDFQKGDIAEGYSVSREKKESFPLTVTSAQKNPTAFYLCASSSVIYNSPLHFGNGTRLTVT.

The genes are TRBV6-5 and TRBJ1-1; 7 bases map to TRBD1. Trimming cost V 10 bases and J 3 bases; bases outside gene matches: 11. CDR1 and CDR2 from the germline V gene are MNHEY and SVGAGI. The CDR3 consists of 14 residues. This CDR3 is CATRQGHRDTEAFF. The CDR3 DNA sequence: TGTGCCACTCGACAGGGACATAGGGACACTGAAGCTTTCTTT.

The J gene is TRBJ1-5, the V gene TRBV5-8, with no clear D. CDR1 and CDR2 (germline): SGHTS, YDEGEE. V was pared by 4 bases and J by 15 bases, with 17 bases between. The CDR3 has 12 residues. The CDR3 region is CASSPPSGAVHF. The CDR3 nucleotides read TGTGCCAGCAGCCCCCCCAGCGGTGCGGTGCATTTT. Drawing the rest from reference TRBV5-8 and TRBJ1-5, the complete variable domain is EAGVTQSPTHLIKTRGQQATLRCSPISGHTSVYWYQQALGLGLQFLLWYDEGEERNRGNFPPRFSGRQFPNYSSELNVNALELEDSALYLCASSPPSGAVHFGDGTRLSIL.

The chain combines TRBV28 with TRBJ1-2, with D possibly being TRBD1 (5 bases). Germline loops: CDR1 MDHEN, CDR2 SYDVKM. The V and J ends lost 6 bases and 4 bases respectively, with 12 bases between them. CDR3 size: 13 residues. The CDR3 DNA reads TGTGCCAGCAGCCAGACCAGGGCCTATGGCTACACCTTC. This codes for CASSQTRAYGYTF.

The rearrangement links TRBV6-5 to TRBJ1-1; possible D gene TRBD1, 6 bases. Germline V gene data show CDR1 as MNHEY and CDR2 as SVGAGI. V was cut by 4 bases and J by 3 bases, with 9 bases left in between. The CDR3 is 13 residues long. CDR3 sequence (DNA): TGTGCCAGCAGTTTACACAGGGACACTGAAGCTTTCTTT. This sequence encodes CASSLHRDTEAFF.

The V call is TRBV19, the J call TRBJ2-7; no definite D call. V lost 3 bases to trimming and J lost 3 bases, with 12 bases between them. Germline-derived CDR1 and CDR2 are LNHDA and SQIVND (reference sequence). The CDR3 covers 14 residues. The DNA for the CDR3 is TGTGCCAGTAGTATCGGTAGTTACAGCTACGAGCAGTACTTC. Its protein is CASSIGSYSYEQYF.